This TCR beta chain originates from a study of cytomegalovirus exposure and HLA in healthy donors. From germline, CDR1 is SEHNR and CDR2 FQNEAQ (reference sequence). Trimming at V came to 4 bases and at J to 0 bases, leaving 12 bases not matched to a gene. The CDR3 contains 19 residues. In the PCR, 60 Vbeta and 13 Jbeta primers were used. Data came from immunoSEQ multiplex PCR; TCRdb stores just in-frame clones and leaves some out. The data contain roughly 140,000 clones, approximately 80% of them singletons. This clone appeared a few times. This chain links TRBV7-9 with TRBJ1-3; 10 bases map to TRBD1. This TCR derives from a male donor in good health and CMV-seronegative. The specimen sequenced was PBMCs. The CDR3 loop is CASSSGGTGAFSSGNTIYF. The CDR3 DNA reads as TGTGCCAGCAGCTCCGGCGGGACAGGGGCCTTCTCCTCTGGAAACACCATATATTTT.